This T cell receptor (beta chain) stems from a study of T cells in Graves' hyperthyroidism and ophthalmopathy (dated by TCRdb to the late 2010s). Study-wide context: Peripheral blood samples were taken at initial diagnosis, before any treatment was given. To identify distinguishing TCR V-J signatures, a discovery cohort of 95 to 100 patients was used, comprising 40 to 45 with Graves' ophthalmopathy and about 59 with stable Graves' hyperthyroidism. The study also compared thyroid tissue and blood T-cell repertoires from about 6 Graves' hyperthyroidism patients. The roughly 90 discovery patients were divided at random into training and test sets in a 7:3 ratio. An independent validation cohort of fewer than 20 hyperthyroidism patients and 17 patients who later progressed to ophthalmopathy tested prospective prediction of ophthalmopathy. TCR Vbeta CDR3 sequencing of 120 to 150 peripheral blood samples (roughly 41 ophthalmopathy, approximately 80 hyperthyroidism and some 17 progressor patients) is reported in the paper. After blood sampling, hyperthyroidism patients were treated with methimazole at a starting dose of 30 mg daily, and ophthalmopathy patients were treated with high-dose intravenous methylprednisolone.

What the authors observed across the whole study: A model built on a 13 V-J signature distinguished ophthalmopathy from stable hyperthyroidism, reaching roughly 88% sensitivity and 81.08% specificity in cross-validation and 80%/75% in testing. Most expanded thyroid clonotypes (frequency above 0.001) were also detected in blood, suggesting blood repertoires may reflect thyroid immune responses. No statistical method was used to fix the sample size in advance, and group allocation was not hidden from the investigators. In validation, the model predicted progression to ophthalmopathy a median of roughly 6.5 months before onset, with about 67% sensitivity and roughly 73% specificity.

TCR beta CDR3 regions were amplified from RNA transcripts. The first round of RT-PCR for the TCR CDR3 was performed with the HTBI primer set and the Qiagen OneStep RT-PCR kit. A second multiplex PCR round built the libraries, followed by size selection and purification. Sequencing of the libraries was done on an Illumina HiSeq2000 using paired-end 100 bp reads. Per the original workflow: SOAPnuke was used to process the raw data, throwing out any read that contained adapters or uncalled bases, had a mean Phred below 15, or lacked an exact constant-primer or identifier match. High-quality paired reads were merged with COPE v1.2.5, and unique nucleotide sequences were defined as clonotypes. Clonotypes were aligned to IMGT TRBV, TRBD and TRBJ reference segments using MiTCR v1.1. Analysis was restricted to V-J combinations with a frequency above 0.0001, which covered approximately 99% of repertoires. A TCS score was defined as the ratio between F50 (clonal expansion) and ExV (chaos), using BLOSUM62-based TCRdist between CDR3 peptides within each V-J. Welch's t-statistics and random forest reduced fewer than 600 V-J features to under 15, which were used in a naive Bayes classifier (R e1071). TCRdb cleaned the public reads at Q25 with fastp, built clones with MiXCR and kept in-frame beta chains. A single entry per CDR3 protein holds the most common genes and DNA from its merged rows. These V and J calls originate from TCRdb's pipeline instead of the authors' own analysis. For this sample there are around 250,000 distinct CDR3 sequences; about 14% appear just once. Of the sample, roughly 13% is held by the ten largest clones.

Hyperthyroidism patients were newly diagnosed, had a disease duration of under 2 months, and were aged 18 to 65 years. Exclusion was applied to patients with uncontrolled infections, other autoimmune diseases, pregnancy or lactation. Clinical symptoms, serum thyroxine and TRAb, thyroid ultrasound, and orbital computed tomography formed the basis for the diagnoses. For progressor patients, blood was drawn at the first diagnosis of hyperthyroidism, before any ophthalmopathy symptoms had appeared. PBMCs were isolated from about 10 ml of fresh peripheral blood by Ficoll-Paque density gradient centrifugation. Progressor patients were defined as those initially diagnosed with Graves' hyperthyroidism in whom ophthalmopathy developed during follow-up. Trizol reagent was used to extract total RNA, and RNA quality was then checked on an Agilent 2100 Bioanalyzer. Looking up the germline V gene (reference sequence) yields CDR1 DFQATT and CDR2 SNEGSKA. There are 15 amino acids in the CDR3, from cysteine to phenylalanine inclusive. The entry retains the CDR3 DNA only, 45 bases that are in frame from base 1. V and J are truncated by 1 base and 4 bases respectively, leaving an intervening sequence of 16 bases.

A word on this clonotype: Its binding antigen is unknown. The sample holds no much larger clone one base away, and base qualities are not on file.

The sequencing sample was made of blood. The receptor chain draws on TRBV20-1 and TRBJ1-2; TRBD1 is a weak D gene call, 5 bases matching. This receptor was taken from a woman aged 40 to 50 with Graves' hyperthyroidism that later progressed to Graves' ophthalmopathy. CDR3 protein: CSARGHQGVRYGYTF. The DNA sequence is given as TGCAGTGCTAGAGGCCACCAGGGTGTCCGCTATGGCTACACCTTC.